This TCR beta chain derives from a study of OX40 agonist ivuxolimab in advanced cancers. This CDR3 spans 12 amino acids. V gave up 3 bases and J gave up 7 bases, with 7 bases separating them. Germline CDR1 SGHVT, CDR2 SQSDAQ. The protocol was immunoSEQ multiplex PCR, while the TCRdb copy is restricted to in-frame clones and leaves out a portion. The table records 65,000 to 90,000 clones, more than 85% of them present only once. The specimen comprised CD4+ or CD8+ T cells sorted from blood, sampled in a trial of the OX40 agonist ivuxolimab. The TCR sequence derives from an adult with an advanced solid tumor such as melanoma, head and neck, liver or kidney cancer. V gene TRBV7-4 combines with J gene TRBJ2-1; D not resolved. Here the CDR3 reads CASSFLRNEQFF. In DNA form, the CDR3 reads TGTGCCAGCAGCTTTCTGCGGAATGAGCAGTTCTTC.